Below, 6 T cell receptor beta chains from the same sample are listed, as sequenced in a study of T-cell reconstitution after alpha-beta-depleted transplantation in children. The TCRbeta library was prepared with unique molecular identifiers. Each CDR3 protein gets one entry after TCRdb re-called the PCR reads with MiXCR. The data hold approximately 400,000 distinct CDR3 sequences, with roughly 10% observed a single time. The material was PBMCs from the stem cell graft donor, obtained from the stem cell graft. The receptor source for this set is a human donor who donated a stem cell graft to a child with acute myeloid leukemia.

The chain joins TRBV5-1 to TRBJ2-3; a weak D match, TRBD2 (6 bases). V was cut by 0 bases and J by 6 bases, with 17 bases left in between. CDR1 and CDR2 from the germline V gene are SGHRS and YFSETQ. CDR3 length: 16 amino acids. The CDR3 loop reads CASSLGASAGYDTQYF. The CDR3 bases are TGCGCCAGCAGCTTGGGGGCTAGCGCCGGTTACGATACGCAGTATTTT.

Ten or more counts support this clonotype. This rearrangement joins TRBV20-1 to TRBJ2-7; possibly TRBD1 for D (5 bases). CDR1 DFQATT and CDR2 SNEGSKA come from the germline V gene (reference sequence). Trimming pared 3 bases from V and 3 bases from J, leaving 12 bases between. CDR3 size: 13 residues. The DNA for the CDR3 is TGCAGTGCTAGCGCTGGCAGGGACTACGAGCAGTACGTC. Translation gives CSASAGRDYEQYV.

In its sample, this clonotype was seen many times. The rearrangement links TRBV12-5 to TRBJ2-1; TRBD1 agrees at 7 bases. CDR1 is LGHNT and CDR2 is FRNRAP in the germline V gene. V was pared by 6 bases and J by 5 bases, with 7 bases of the junction left unmatched. This CDR3 has 14 amino acids. The CDR3 DNA reads TGTGCTAGTGGACTGGGGACAGCAAACAATGAGCAGTTCTTC. Amino acid sequence: CASGLGTANNEQFF. Using reference TRBV12-5 and TRBJ2-1 for the parts outside the CDR3, the full variable domain is DARVTQTPRHKVTEMGQEVTMRCQPILGHNTVFWYRQTMMQGLELLAYFRNRAPLDDSGMPKDRFSAEMPDATLATLKIQPSEPRDSAVYFCASGLGTANNEQFFGPGTRLTVL.

This chain uses TRBV5-4 with TRBJ2-3, with 9 nucleotides matching TRBD2. Germline CDR1 reads SGHNT; CDR2 reads YYREEE (reference sequence). J was trimmed by 1 base and V by 4 bases; bases with no gene match: 10. The CDR3 totals 17 residues. This CDR3 reads CASSPRRVAGGTDTQYF. The DNA of the CDR3 is TGTGCCAGCAGCCCCCGTCGGGTAGCGGGGGGCACAGATACGCAGTATTTT.

This clonotype was counted only a few times. This chain uses TRBV7-9 with TRBJ1-1; D is perhaps TRBD1 (6 bases). CDR3 length equals 16 residues. Trimming took 1 base from V and 8 from J, leaving 20 bases between them. The germline gives CDR1 SEHNR, CDR2 FQNEAQ (reference sequence). The CDR3 protein is CASSLVGGGRAGEAFF. CDR3 sequence (DNA): TGTGCCAGCAGCTTAGTAGGGGGAGGTAGGGCTGGAGAAGCTTTCTTT.

This clonotype was recorded once. Compared with germline, one end of the junction differs, possibly owing to a read error. This chain links TRBV5-1 with TRBJ2-1; the D is unclear. Germline loops: CDR1 SGHRS, CDR2 YFSETQ. This CDR3 is built from 14 residues. CDR3 in amino acids: CASSPNSQNNEHFF. The CDR3 DNA reads as TGCGCCAGCAGCCCTAATTCACAGAACAATGAGCACTTCTTC.